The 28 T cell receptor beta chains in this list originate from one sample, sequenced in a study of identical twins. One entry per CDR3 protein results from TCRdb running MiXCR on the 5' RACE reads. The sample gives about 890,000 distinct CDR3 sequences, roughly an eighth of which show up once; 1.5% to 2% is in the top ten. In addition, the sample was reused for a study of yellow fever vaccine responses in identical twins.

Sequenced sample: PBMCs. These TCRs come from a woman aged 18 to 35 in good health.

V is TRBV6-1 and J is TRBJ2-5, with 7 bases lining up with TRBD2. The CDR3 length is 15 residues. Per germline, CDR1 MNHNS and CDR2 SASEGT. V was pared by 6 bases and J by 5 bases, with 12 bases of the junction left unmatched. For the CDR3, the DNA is TGTGCCAGCAGCCCCTCCGTGGGAGGGTGGGAGACCCAGTACTTC. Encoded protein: CASSPSVGGWETQYF.

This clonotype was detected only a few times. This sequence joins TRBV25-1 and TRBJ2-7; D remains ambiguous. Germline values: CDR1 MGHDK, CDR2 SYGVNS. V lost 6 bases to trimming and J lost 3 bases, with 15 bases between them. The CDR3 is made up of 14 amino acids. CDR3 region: CASSHGPLGYEQYF. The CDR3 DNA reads TGTGCCAGCAGCCACGGGCCGTTAGGCTACGAGCAGTACTTC.

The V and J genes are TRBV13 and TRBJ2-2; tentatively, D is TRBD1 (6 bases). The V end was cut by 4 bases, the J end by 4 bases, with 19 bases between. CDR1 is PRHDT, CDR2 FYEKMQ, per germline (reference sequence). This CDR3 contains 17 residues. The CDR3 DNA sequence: TGTGCCAGCAGCTCCAAAATGGACAGCTACCTCACCGGGGAGCTGTTTTTT. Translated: CASSSKMDSYLTGELFF.

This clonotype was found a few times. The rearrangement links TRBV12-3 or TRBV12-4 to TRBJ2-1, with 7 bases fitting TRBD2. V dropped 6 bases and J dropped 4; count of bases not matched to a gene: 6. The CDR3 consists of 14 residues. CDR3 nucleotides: TGTGCCAGCAGAGCGGGAAGTACTTACAATGAGCAGTTCTTC. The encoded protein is CASRAGSTYNEQFF.

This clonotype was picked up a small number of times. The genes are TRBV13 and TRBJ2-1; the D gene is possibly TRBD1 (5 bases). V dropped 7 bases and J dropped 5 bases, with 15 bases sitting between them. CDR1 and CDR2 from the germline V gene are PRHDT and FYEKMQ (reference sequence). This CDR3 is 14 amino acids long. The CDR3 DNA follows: TGTGCCAGCACCGAAAGGGGTATCAACAATGAGCAGTTCTTC. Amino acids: CASTERGINNEQFF.

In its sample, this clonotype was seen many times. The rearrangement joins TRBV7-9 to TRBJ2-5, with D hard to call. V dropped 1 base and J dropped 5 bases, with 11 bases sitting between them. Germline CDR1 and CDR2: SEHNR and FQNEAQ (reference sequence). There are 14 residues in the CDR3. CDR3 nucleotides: TGTGCCAGCAGCTTAGACCCCTCGGCGGAGACCCAGTACTTC. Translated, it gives CASSLDPSAETQYF. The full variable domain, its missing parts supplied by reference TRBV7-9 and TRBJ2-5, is DTGVSQNPRHKITKRGQNVTFRCDPISEHNRLYWYRQTLGQGPEFLTYFQNEAQLEKSRLLSDRFSAERPKGSFSTLEIQRTEQGDSAMYLCASSLDPSAETQYFGPGTRLLVL.

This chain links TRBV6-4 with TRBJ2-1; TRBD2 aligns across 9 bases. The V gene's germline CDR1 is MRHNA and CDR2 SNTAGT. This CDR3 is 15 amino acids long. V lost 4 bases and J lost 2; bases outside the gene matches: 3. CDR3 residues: CASSALAGTYNEQFF. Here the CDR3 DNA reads TGTGCCAGCAGTGCCCTAGCGGGGACCTACAATGAGCAGTTCTTC.

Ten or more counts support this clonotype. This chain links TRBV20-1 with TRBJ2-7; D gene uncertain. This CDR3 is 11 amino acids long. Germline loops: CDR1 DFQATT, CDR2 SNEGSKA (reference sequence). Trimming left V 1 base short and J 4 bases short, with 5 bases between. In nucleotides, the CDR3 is TGCAGTGCTAGAGTGGGGTACGAGCAGTACTTC. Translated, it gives CSARVGYEQYF.

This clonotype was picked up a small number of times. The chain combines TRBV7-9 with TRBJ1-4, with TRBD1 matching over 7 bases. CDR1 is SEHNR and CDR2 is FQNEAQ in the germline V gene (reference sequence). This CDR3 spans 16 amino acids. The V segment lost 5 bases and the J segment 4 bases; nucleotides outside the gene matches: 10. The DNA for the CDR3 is TGTGCCAGCAGCCGGAGCCGGGACAGCTTTAATGAAAAACTGTTTTTT. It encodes CASSRSRDSFNEKLFF.

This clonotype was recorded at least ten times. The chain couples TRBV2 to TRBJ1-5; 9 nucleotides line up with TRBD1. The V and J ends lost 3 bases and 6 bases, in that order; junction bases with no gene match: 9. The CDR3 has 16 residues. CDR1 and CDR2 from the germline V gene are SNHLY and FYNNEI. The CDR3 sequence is CASSEGTGTLLQPQHF. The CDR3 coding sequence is TGTGCCAGCAGTGAGGGGACAGGGACGCTTCTTCAGCCCCAGCATTTT.

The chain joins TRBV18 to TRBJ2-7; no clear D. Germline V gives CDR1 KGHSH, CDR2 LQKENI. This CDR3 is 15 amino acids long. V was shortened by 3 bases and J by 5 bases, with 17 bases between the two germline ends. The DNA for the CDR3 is TGTGCCAGCTCACCTCGCCGTGGAGAACCCCACGAGCAGTACTTC. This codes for CASSPRRGEPHEQYF.

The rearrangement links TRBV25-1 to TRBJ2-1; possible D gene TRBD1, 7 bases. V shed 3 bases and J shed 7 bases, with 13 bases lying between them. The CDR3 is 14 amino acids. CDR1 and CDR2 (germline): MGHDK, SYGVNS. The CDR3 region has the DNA TGTGCCAGCAGTGACCCCAGGGGGAGGAATGAGCAGTTCTTC. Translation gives CASSDPRGRNEQFF.

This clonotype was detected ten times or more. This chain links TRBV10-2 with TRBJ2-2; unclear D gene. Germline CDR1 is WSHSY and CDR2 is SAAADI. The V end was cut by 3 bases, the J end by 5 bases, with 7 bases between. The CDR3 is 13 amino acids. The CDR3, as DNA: TGCGCCAGCAGTGATAGGGAAACCGGGGAGCTGTTTTTT. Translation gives CASSDRETGELFF.

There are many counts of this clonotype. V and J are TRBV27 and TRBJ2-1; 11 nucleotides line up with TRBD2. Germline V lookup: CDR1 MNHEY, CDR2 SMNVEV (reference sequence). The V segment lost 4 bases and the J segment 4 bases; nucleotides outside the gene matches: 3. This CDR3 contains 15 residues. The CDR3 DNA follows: TGTGCCAGCAGTTCCGGGACTAGCGGTTACAATGAGCAGTTCTTC. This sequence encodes CASSSGTSGYNEQFF.

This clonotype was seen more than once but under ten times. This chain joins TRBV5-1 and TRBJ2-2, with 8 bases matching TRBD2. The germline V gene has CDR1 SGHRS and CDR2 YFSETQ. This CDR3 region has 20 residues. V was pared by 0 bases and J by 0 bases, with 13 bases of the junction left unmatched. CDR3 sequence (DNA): TGCGCCAGCAGCTTGGGACCTCTAGCGGGCAGCACTTCGAACACCGGGGAGCTGTTTTTT. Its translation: CASSLGPLAGSTSNTGELFF.

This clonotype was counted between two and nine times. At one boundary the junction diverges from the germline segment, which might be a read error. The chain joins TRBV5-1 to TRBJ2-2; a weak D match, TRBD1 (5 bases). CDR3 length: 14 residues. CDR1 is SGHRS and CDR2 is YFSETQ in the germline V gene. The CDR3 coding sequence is TGCGCCAGCACCTTGGGGCCGAACACCGGGGAGCTGTTTTTT. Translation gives CASTLGPNTGELFF.

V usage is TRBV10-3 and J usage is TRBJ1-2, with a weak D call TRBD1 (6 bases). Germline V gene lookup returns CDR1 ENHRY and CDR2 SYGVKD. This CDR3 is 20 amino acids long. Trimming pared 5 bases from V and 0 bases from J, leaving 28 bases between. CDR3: CAISIRTASHPKLANYGYTF. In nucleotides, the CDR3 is TGTGCCATCAGTATTCGGACAGCGTCTCACCCGAAGTTAGCTAACTATGGCTACACCTTC.

CDR3 region: CASSQDAGQLGTEAFF. The CDR3 DNA reads as TGTGCCAGCAGCCAAGATGCGGGACAGCTGGGCACTGAAGCTTTCTTT. The rearrangement joins TRBV14 to TRBJ1-1, with 7 bases identical to TRBD1. V lost 0 bases and J lost 4; bases outside the gene matches: 8. Germline CDR1 reads SGHDN; CDR2 reads FVKESK. CDR3 length equals 16 residues.

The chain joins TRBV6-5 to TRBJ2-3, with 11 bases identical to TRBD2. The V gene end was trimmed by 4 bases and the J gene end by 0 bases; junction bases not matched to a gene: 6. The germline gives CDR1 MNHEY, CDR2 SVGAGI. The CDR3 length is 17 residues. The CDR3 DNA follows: TGTGCCAGCAGTTCGGGGCTAGCGGGAGGTAGCACAGATACGCAGTATTTT. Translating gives CASSSGLAGGSTDTQYF.

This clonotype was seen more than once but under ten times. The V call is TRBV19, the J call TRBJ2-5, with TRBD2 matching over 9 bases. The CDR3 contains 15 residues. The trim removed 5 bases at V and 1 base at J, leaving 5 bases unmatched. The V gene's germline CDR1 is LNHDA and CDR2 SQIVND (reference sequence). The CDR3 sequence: CASSARREGQETQYF. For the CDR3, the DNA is TGTGCCAGTAGTGCTAGGCGGGAGGGCCAAGAGACCCAGTACTTC.

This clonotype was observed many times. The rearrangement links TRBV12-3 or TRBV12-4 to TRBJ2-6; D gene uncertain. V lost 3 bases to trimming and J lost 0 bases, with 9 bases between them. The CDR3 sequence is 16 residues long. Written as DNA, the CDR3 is TGTGCCAGCAGTTTTTCCCTGTTCTCTGGGGCCAACGTCCTGACTTTC. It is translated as CASSFSLFSGANVLTF.

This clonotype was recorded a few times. CDR3 bases: TGTGCCAGCAGTTTCTTCGGGGCTAGCGGGGGGCGGGAGACCCAGTACTTC. Translated, it gives CASSFFGASGGRETQYF. The chain couples TRBV12-3 or TRBV12-4 to TRBJ2-5, with TRBD2 matching 11 bases. The CDR3 runs to 17 residues. V was pared by 3 bases and J by 5 bases, with 11 bases of the junction left unmatched.

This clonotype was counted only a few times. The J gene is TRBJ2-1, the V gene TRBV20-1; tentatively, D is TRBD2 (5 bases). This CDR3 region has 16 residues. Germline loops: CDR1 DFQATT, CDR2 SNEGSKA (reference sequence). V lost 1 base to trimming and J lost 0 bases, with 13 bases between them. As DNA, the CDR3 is TGCAGTGCTAGAGGTAGCGTAGGTAGCTCCTACAATGAGCAGTTCTTC. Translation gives CSARGSVGSSYNEQFF.

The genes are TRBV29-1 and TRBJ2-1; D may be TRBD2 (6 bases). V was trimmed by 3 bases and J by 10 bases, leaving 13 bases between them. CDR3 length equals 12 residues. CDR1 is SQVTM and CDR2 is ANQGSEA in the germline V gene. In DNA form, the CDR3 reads TGCAGCGTTGAGGGAGGCTCAGGCGAGCAGTTCTTC. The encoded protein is CSVEGGSGEQFF.

Here the CDR3 reads CASSALRNPTDTQYF. The CDR3 DNA follows: TGTGCCAGCAGCGCTCTACGAAACCCCACAGATACGCAGTATTTT. This sequence joins TRBV6-2 or TRBV6-3 and TRBJ2-3; no clear D gene. V lost 6 bases and J 2 bases, leaving 15 bases between the germline ends. There are 15 residues in the CDR3. Germline CDR1 and CDR2: MNHEY and SVGEGT.

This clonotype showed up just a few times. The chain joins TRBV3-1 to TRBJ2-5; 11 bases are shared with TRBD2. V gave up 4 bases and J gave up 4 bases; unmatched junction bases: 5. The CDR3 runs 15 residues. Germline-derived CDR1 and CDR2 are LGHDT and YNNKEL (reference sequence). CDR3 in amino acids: CASSRSGGARETQYF. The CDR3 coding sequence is TGTGCCAGCAGCCGTAGCGGGGGGGCGAGAGAGACCCAGTACTTC.

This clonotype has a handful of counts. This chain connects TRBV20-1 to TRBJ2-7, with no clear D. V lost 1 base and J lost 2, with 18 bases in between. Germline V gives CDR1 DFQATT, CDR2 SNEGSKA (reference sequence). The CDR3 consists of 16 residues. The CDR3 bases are TGCAGTGCTAGAGTAAGGTTCCCCCTAGGCACCTACGAGCAGTACTTC. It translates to CSARVRFPLGTYEQYF.

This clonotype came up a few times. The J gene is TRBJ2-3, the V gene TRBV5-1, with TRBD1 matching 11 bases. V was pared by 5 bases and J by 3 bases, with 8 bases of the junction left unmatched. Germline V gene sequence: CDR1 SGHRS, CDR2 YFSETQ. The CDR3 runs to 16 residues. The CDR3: CASSYPGTGGTDTQYF. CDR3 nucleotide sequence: TGCGCCAGCAGTTACCCCGGGACAGGGGGTACAGATACGCAGTATTTT. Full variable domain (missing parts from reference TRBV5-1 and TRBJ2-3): KAGVTQTPRYLIKTRGQQVTLSCSPISGHRSVSWYQQTPGQGLQFLFEYFSETQRNKGNFPGRFSGRQFSNSRSEMNVSTLELGDSALYLCASSYPGTGGTDTQYFGPGTRLTVL.